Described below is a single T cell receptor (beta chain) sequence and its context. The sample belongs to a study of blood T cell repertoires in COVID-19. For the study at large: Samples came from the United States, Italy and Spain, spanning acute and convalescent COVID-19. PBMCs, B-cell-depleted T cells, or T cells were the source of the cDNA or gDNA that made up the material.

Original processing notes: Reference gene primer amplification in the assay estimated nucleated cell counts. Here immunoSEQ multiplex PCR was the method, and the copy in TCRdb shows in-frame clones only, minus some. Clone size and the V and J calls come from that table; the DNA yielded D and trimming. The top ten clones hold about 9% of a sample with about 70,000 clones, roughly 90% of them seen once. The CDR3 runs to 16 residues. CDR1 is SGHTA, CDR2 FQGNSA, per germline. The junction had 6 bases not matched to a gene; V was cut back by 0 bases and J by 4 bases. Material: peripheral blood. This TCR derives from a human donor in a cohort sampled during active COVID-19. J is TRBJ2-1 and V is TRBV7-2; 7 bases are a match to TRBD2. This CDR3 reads CASSLAGGSNYNEQFF. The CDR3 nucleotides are TGTGCCAGCAGCTTAGCCGGCGGGAGTAATTACAATGAGCAGTTCTTC.